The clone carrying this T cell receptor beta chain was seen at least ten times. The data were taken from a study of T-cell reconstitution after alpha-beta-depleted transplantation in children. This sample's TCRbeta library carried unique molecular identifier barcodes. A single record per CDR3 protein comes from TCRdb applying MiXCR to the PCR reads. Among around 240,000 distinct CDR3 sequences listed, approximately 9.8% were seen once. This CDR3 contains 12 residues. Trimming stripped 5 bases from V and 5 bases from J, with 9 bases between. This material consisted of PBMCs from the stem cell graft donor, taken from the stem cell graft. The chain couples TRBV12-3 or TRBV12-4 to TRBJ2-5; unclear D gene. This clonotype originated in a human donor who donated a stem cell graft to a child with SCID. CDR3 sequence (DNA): TGTGCCAGCAGTACGGTATTGGAGACCCAGTACTTC. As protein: CASSTVLETQYF.